This T cell receptor (beta chain) was sequenced in a study of Ad26.COV2.S vaccination and SARS-CoV-2 variants (dated by TCRdb to the early 2020s). About the investigation overall: Donors in the vaccine arm were drawn from COV1001, a phase I-IIa trial of Ad26.COV2.S in healthy adults that was multicentre, randomized, double-blind and placebo-controlled. A total of 32 samples were included in the TCR-sequenced set, comprising around 19 Ad26.COV2.S vaccine recipients, 5 placebo recipients and 8 SARS-CoV-2 convalescent individuals. Trial participants were randomized into five groups of five: low-dose or high-dose Ad26.COV2.S given once or twice, or placebo on both occasions. Sequencing of the TCRbeta repertoire served to evaluate the specificity and breadth of SARS-CoV-2-reactive T cell receptors following Ad26.COV2.S vaccination. Throughout the experiments and outcome assessment, investigators stayed blinded to trial group allocation. Ad26.COV2.S was administered intramuscularly at 5 x 10^10 or 1 x 10^11 viral particles, either as a single shot or as two shots given 56 days apart.

In the germline V gene (reference sequence), CDR1 corresponds to LNHDA and CDR2 to SQIVND. Reading from cysteine to phenylalanine, the CDR3 counts 18 amino acids. Only the CDR3 DNA stays, 54 bases, in frame from base 1. Trimming leaves V shorter by 7 bases and J shorter by 3 bases, with the junction holding 14 bases beyond the gene matches. The study at large found these results: Spike-specific TCR breadth was higher in Ad26.COV2.S recipients than in placebo recipients (P = 0.0014). Vaccine and placebo recipients had comparable non-spike TCR breadth, which fits with the vaccine containing only spike. After vaccination, spike-specific CD8+ and CD4+ T cell responses were reported to show substantial breadth. The study was not powered for comparison of responses between vaccine doses or regimens. It was noted by the authors that total T cell responses may have been underestimated by the TCR breadth and depth analyses.

Sample treatment or condition, as interpreted from the label and publication: around 19 received Ad26.COV2.S at low or high dose, single or two shots; about 5 received placebo; per-sample allocation not given. Repertoires of vaccine and placebo recipients were sequenced from samples collected on day 63 after the first injection. Cohort 1b enrolled 25 to 30 adults aged 18-55 years at a single site in Boston, USA, between 29 July and 7 August 2020. Ad26.COV2.S was a replication-incompetent adenovirus type 26 vector that expressed a prefusion-stabilized SARS-CoV-2 spike protein derived from the original Wuhan strain. Details on this clone: The antigen it recognizes is unknown. Per-base quality was not reported, and no clone a single base away is much larger than it.

The immunoSEQ Assay was used to sequence TCRbeta CDR3 regions. After extraction, genomic DNA underwent amplification by bias-controlled multiplex PCR, followed by high-throughput sequencing. The authors' pipeline ran thus. Collapsing and filtering of sequences were performed to quantify the absolute abundance of each unique TCRbeta CDR3 region. T cell fraction was estimated by normalizing TCRbeta template counts to usable DNA, which was measured by amplifying reference genes present in all nucleated cells. Repertoire TCRs were annotated as SARS-CoV-2-specific when V gene, CDR3 amino acid sequence and J gene were exactly matched to a known reactive TCR set. MIRA supplied the reference SARS-CoV-2 TCR set, which was filtered for enrichment in COVID-19-positive ImmuneCODE repertoires so that public or cross-reactive TCRs were removed. Using the MIRA antigens, annotated TCRs were further analysed by specific ORF or by position within an ORF. Breadth was defined as the number of annotated unique rearrangements divided by the total number of unique productive rearrangements, and depth was defined as the summed frequency of the annotated unique rearrangements. TCR breadth was compared between groups using two-sided Wilcoxon rank-sum tests. TCRdb took this table from immuneACCESS and kept in-frame rearrangements with V and J called. Such tables lack part of the clones; where checked against another copy, unresolved V genes explain under half of the gap, and the rest is unexplained. V, J and clone size reflect that table, while D and trimming were determined from the DNA. The sample table shows roughly 300,000 clones, and roughly 90% are seen once. The ten most abundant clones make up about 10% of the sample.

The chain joins TRBV19 to TRBJ1-5, and TRBD1 matches 11 of the central bases. Sequencing was performed on peripheral blood, taken in a trial of Ad26.COV2.S vaccine versus placebo. The clonotype was recovered from a person aged 18-65 years who received the Ad26.COV2.S COVID-19 vaccine or a placebo. The DNA is as follows: TGTGCCAGTACGGGGACTTCCGGGACAGGGGGTTACAATCAGCCCCAGCATTTT. This yields the protein CASTGTSGTGGYNQPQHF. Supplemented by the reference TRBV19 and TRBJ1-5 proteins around the CDR3, the complete variable domain is DGGITQSPKYLFRKEGQNVTLSCEQNLNHDAMYWYRQDPGQGLRLIYYSQIVNDFQKGDIAEGYSVSREKKESFPLTVTSAQKNPTAFYLCASTGTSGTGGYNQPQHFGDGTRLSIL.